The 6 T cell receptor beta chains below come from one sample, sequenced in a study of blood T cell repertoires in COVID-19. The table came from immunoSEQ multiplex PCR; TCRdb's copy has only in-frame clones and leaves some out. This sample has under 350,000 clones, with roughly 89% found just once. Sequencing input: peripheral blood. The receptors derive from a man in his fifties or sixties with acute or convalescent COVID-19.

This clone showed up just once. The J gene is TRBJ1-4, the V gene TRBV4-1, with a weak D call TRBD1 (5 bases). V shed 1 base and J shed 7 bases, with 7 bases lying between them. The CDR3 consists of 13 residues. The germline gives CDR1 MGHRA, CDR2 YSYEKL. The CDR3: CASSQGQGEKLFF. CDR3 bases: TGCGCCAGCAGCCAAGGCCAGGGTGAAAAACTGTTTTTT.

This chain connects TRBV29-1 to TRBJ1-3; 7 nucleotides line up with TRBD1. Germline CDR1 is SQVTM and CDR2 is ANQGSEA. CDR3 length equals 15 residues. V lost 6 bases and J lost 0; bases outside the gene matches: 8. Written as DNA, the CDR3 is TGCAGCGTCGGTGGACAGGTCGACTCTGGAAACACCATATATTTT. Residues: CSVGGQVDSGNTIYF.

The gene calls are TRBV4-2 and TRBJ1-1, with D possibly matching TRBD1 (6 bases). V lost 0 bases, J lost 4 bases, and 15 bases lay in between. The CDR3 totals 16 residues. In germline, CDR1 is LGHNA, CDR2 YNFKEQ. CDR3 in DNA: TGTGCCAGCAGCCAAGAGGGGGCAGGGTTCGTCACTGAAGCTTTCTTT. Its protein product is CASSQEGAGFVTEAFF.

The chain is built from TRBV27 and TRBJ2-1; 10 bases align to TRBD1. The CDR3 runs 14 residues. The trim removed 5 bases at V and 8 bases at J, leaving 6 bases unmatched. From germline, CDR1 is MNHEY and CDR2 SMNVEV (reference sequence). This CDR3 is CASSIGQGVDEQFF. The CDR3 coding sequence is TGTGCCAGCAGTATTGGACAGGGGGTGGATGAGCAGTTCTTC.

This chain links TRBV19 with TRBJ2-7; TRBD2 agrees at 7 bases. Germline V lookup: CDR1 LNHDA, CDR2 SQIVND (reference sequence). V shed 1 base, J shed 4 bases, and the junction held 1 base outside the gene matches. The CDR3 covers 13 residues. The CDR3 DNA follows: TGTGCCAGTAGTATAGGACTAGCTTACGAGCAGTACTTC. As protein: CASSIGLAYEQYF.

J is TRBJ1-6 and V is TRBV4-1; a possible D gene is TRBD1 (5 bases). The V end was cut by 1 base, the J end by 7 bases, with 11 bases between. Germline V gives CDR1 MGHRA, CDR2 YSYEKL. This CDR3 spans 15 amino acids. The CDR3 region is CASSQGVRVNSPLHF. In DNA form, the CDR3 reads TGCGCCAGCAGCCAAGGGGTCAGGGTAAATTCACCCCTCCACTTT.